This TCR beta chain was retrieved from a study of T cell repertoires in cytomegalovirus infection. Turning to the study itself: Through public TCR beta signatures, both CMV infection and matching HLA type were indicated.

The sample holds a few counts of this clonotype. No antigen is known for it. The V end was cut by 6 bases, the J end by 7 bases, with 18 bases between. The CDR3 has 15 amino acids. Germline CDR1 is MNHEY and CDR2 is SVGAGI. TCRdb passed the reads through MiXCR, listing each CDR3 protein once. The sample consists of fewer than 1,000,000 distinct CDR3 sequences, roughly 30% of them appearing once. This rearrangement joins TRBV6-5 to TRBJ2-2; perhaps D is TRBD1 or TRBD2 (5 bases each). This TCR derives from a human donor in good health (CMV status not recorded). Some clones in this sample may be carry-over from other donors' samples. The sample was cultured CD8+ T cells from PBMCs, taken from culture after CMV antigen stimulation. The CDR3 DNA is TGTGCCAGCAGGGTGGGGACCTCCTCGGTCGGGGAGCTGTTTTTT. Translated, it gives CASRVGTSSVGELFF.